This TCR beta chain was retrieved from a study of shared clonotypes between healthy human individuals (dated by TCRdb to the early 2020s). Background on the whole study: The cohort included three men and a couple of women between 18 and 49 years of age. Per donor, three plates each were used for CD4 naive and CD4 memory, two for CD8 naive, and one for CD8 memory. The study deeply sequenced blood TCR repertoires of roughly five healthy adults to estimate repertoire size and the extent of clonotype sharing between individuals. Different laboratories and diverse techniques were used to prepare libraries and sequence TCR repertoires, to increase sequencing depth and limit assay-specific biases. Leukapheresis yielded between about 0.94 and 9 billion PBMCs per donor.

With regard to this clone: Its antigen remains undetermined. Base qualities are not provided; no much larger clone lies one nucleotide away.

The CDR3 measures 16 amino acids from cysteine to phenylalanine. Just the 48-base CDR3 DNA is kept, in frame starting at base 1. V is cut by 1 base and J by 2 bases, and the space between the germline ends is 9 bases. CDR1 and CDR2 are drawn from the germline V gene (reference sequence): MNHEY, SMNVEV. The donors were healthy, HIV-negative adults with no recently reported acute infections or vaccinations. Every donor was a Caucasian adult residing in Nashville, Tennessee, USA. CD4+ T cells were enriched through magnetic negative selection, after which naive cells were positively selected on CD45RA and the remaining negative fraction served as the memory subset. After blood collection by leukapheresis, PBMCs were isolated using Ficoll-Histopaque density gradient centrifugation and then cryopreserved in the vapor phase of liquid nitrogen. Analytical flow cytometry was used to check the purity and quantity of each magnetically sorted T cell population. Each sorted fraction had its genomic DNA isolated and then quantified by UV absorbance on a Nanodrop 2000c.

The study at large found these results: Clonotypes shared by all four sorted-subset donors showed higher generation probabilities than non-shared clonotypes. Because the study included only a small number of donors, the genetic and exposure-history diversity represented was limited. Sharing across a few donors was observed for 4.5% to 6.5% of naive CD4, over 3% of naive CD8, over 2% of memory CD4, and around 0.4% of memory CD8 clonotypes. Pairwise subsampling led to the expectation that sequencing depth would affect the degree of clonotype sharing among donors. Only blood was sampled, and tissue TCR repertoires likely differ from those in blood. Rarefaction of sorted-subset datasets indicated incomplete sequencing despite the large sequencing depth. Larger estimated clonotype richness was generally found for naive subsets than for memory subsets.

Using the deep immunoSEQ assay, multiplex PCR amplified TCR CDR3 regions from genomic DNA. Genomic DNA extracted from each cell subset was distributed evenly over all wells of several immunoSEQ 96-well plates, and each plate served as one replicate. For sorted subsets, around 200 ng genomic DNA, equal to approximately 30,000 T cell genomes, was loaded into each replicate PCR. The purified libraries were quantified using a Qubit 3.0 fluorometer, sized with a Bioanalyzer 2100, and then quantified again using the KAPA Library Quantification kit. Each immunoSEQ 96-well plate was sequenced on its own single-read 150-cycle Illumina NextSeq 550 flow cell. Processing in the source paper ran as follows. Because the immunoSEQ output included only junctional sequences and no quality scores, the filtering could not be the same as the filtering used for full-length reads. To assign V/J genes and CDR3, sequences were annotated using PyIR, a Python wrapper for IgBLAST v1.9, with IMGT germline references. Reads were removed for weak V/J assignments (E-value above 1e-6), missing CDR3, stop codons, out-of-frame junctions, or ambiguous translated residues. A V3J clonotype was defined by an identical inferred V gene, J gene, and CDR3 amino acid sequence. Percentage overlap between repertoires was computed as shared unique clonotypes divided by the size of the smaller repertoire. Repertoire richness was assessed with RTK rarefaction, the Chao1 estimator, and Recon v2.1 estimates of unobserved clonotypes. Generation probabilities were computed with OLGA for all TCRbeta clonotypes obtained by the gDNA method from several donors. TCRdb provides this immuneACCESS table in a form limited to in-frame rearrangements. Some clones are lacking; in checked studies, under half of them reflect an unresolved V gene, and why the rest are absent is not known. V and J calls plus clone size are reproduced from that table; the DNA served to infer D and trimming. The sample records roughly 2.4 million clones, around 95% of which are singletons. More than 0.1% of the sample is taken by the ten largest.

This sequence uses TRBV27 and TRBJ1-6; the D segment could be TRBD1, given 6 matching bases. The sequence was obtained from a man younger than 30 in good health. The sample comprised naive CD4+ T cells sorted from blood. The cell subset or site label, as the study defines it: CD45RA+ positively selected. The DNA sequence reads TGTGCCAGCAGTTTATACAGGGAAACCTATAATTCACCCCTCCACTTT. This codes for CASSLYRETYNSPLHF.